The 14 T cell receptor beta chains below all came from one sample that was sequenced in a study of spatial heterogeneity in lung cancer (dated by TCRdb to the late 2010s). The label giving this sample's time point can be read as: sample taken at primary tumor resection. TCR sequencing used whole RNA extracted from tumor and nontumor lung tissue, or from cryopreserved PBMC samples, without cell sorting. Library preparation employed 5' RACE. Reads for this sample came from a NextSeq 500. Using fastp trimming at Q25 and MiXCR clonotype assembly, TCRdb reanalyzed the public sequencing data and kept in-frame beta chains. Each record represents a unique CDR3 protein, reported with the most common genes and DNA among its rows. Present in this sample are under 8,000 distinct CDR3 sequences, approximately 3.8% of which were seen just once. The leading ten clones occupy 20% to 25% of the sample. The input for sequencing was normal lung tissue next to the tumor, taken at surgery. The receptors derive from a female donor with early-stage non-small cell lung cancer.

Regarding this clonotype: This beta chain turned up in a library designed for alpha chains; as an off-target read, its abundance says little. The V call is TRBV28, the J call TRBJ1-1, with 9 positions matching TRBD1. The trim removed 7 bases at V and 3 bases at J, leaving 3 bases unmatched. CDR3 length equals 13 residues. Germline CDR1 and CDR2: MDHEN and SYDVKM. For the CDR3, the DNA is TGTGCCAGCAAACAGGGGGCTTACACTGAAGCTTTCTTT. Encoded protein: CASKQGAYTEAFF.

This clonotype was found many times. The library was built for alpha chains, so this beta chain is an off-target read and its size means little. J is TRBJ2-5 and V is TRBV5-1; unclear D gene. Trimming left V 2 bases short and J 1 base short, with 9 bases between. The germline CDR1 and CDR2 sequences are SGHRS and YFSETQ. This CDR3 is built from 14 residues. CDR3 in DNA: TGCGCCAGCAGCTTCACGGAGAGCCAAGAGACCCAGTACTTC. Translation gives CASSFTESQETQYF.

This clonotype is judged medium-sized (0.01 to 0.1%). This beta chain is an unintended read in a library built for alpha chains; its size means little. V usage is TRBV6-1 and J usage is TRBJ1-1; D gene unclear. The CDR3 has 14 amino acids. V was cut by 2 bases and J by 4 bases, with 11 bases left in between. CDR1 is MNHNS, CDR2 SASEGT, per germline. Here the CDR3 reads CASSEQGGSTEAFF. The CDR3 DNA reads as TGTGCCAGCAGTGAACAAGGCGGAAGCACTGAAGCTTTCTTT.

This clonotype was observed many times. This beta chain is a stray read from a library made for alpha chains; its abundance is not meaningful. V usage is TRBV7-9 and J usage is TRBJ2-3; tentatively, D is TRBD1 or TRBD2 (5 bases each). The CDR3 runs to 13 residues. The ends were cut back, 7 bases at V and 0 bases at J, with 8 bases in the middle. Per germline, CDR1 SEHNR and CDR2 FQNEAQ (reference sequence). The CDR3: CASTWGSTDTQYF. Here the CDR3 DNA reads TGTGCCAGCACGTGGGGGAGCACAGATACGCAGTATTTT.

Concerning this clonotype itself: Found in a library prepared for alpha chains, this beta chain is an off-target read, and its abundance has little meaning. J is TRBJ1-1 and V is TRBV12-5, with D maybe TRBD1 (6 bases). Trimming shortened V by 9 bases and J by 6 bases, and 17 bases separated the two germline ends. The CDR3 has 13 amino acids. Germline CDR1 is LGHNT and CDR2 is FRNRAP. The CDR3 protein is CASLETGIPEAFF. CDR3 bases: TGTGCTAGCCTTGAAACAGGGATCCCTGAAGCTTTCTTT. The full variable domain, in which reference TRBV12-5 and TRBJ1-1 provide the parts outside the CDR3, is DARVTQTPRHKVTEMGQEVTMRCQPILGHNTVFWYRQTMMQGLELLAYFRNRAPLDDSGMPKDRFSAEMPDATLATLKIQPSEPRDSAVYFCASLETGIPEAFFGQGTRLTVV.

This clonotype was counted ten times or more. This beta chain is a stray read from a library made for alpha chains; its abundance is not meaningful. The chain employs TRBV29-1 and TRBJ2-1, with D unclear. The length of the CDR3 is 11 residues. Germline values: CDR1 SQVTM, CDR2 ANQGSEA. Trimming shortened V by 5 bases and J by 5 bases, and 7 bases separated the two germline ends. The CDR3 sequence is CSVPANNEQFF. In DNA, the CDR3 is TGCAGCGTTCCTGCAAACAATGAGCAGTTCTTC.

About this clonotype: This beta chain represents an off-target read in a library built for alpha chains; its size is of limited meaning. The V call is TRBV6-5, the J call TRBJ1-5; the D gene is possibly TRBD1 (5 bases). CDR1 and CDR2 from the germline V gene are MNHEY and SVGAGI. This CDR3 contains 15 residues. Trimming removed 7 bases at V and 1 base at J, with 14 bases between. DNA of the CDR3: TGTGCCAGCACCCTGACTGCAGGGAGCAATCAGCCCCAGCATTTT. Translating gives CASTLTAGSNQPQHF.

Many counts were recorded for this clonotype. This beta chain is an unintended read in a library built for alpha chains; its size means little. This sequence joins TRBV10-3 and TRBJ2-7; maybe TRBD1 (7 bases). The CDR3 covers 14 residues. V was clipped by 6 bases and J by 2 bases, with 14 bases between them. The germline gives CDR1 ENHRY, CDR2 SYGVKD. The CDR3 nucleotides read TGTGCCATCAGCGCGGGACAGAATACCTACGAGCAGTACTTC. Amino acids: CAISAGQNTYEQYF.

This clonotype came up many times. This beta chain is an unintended read in a library built for alpha chains; its size means little. V is TRBV20-1 and J is TRBJ1-2; no reliable D call. The length of the CDR3 is 14 residues. V was trimmed by 0 bases and J by 4 bases, leaving 12 bases between them. Looked up from germline, CDR1 is DFQATT and CDR2 is SNEGSKA (reference sequence). CDR3 DNA sequence: TGCAGTGCTAGAGAGGCGGAGGCGTTCTATGGCTACACCTTC. This codes for CSAREAEAFYGYTF.

In this sample, this clonotype is medium-sized. Because the library targeted alpha chains, this beta chain is an off-target read whose size means little. The chain recombines TRBV7-2 with TRBJ2-1; 8 nucleotides agree with TRBD2. The V and J ends lost 7 bases and 5 bases, in that order; junction bases with no gene match: 7. The CDR3 has 14 residues. Looked up from germline, CDR1 is SGHTA and CDR2 is FQGNSA. The CDR3 sequence is CASNPGLGHNEQFF. CDR3 in DNA: TGTGCCAGCAACCCGGGACTAGGCCACAATGAGCAGTTCTTC.

By proportion, this clonotype is medium-sized. In a library made to pick up alpha chains, this beta chain is a stray read with a size that means little. The J gene is TRBJ2-7, the V gene TRBV27, with 8 bases matching TRBD1. With V trimmed by 4 bases and J by 5 bases, 7 bases remained unmatched. This CDR3 has 14 amino acids. Per the germline V gene, CDR1 is MNHEY and CDR2 is SMNVEV (reference sequence). The CDR3 nucleotides are TGTGCCAGCAGTTCTCAGGGGGCGTGGGACGAGCAGTACTTC. It specifies CASSSQGAWDEQYF.

This clonotype was observed many times. This beta chain is an off-target read within a library intended for alpha chains, so its frequency means little. The J gene is TRBJ2-1, the V gene TRBV6-2 or TRBV6-3, with TRBD2 identical over 13 bases. V shed 6 bases and J 7 bases; nucleotides not matched to a gene: 6. Germline-derived CDR1 and CDR2 are MNHEY and SVGEGT. The CDR3 runs to 15 residues. The DNA for the CDR3 is TGTGCCAGCAGCCCATGGACTAGCGGGGGTAATGAGCAGTTCTTC. Translation: CASSPWTSGGNEQFF.

This clonotype occurred many times. This beta chain is an unintended read in a library built for alpha chains; its size means little. This chain joins TRBV7-3 and TRBJ2-3; 9 nucleotides align to TRBD2. CDR3 size: 15 residues. The junction had 5 bases not matched to a gene; V was cut back by 3 bases and J by 4 bases. CDR1 is SGHTA, CDR2 FQGTGA, per germline. The CDR3 DNA follows: TGTGCCAGCAGCTTGGTAGCGGGGGAGTCAGATACGCAGTATTTT. Its protein is CASSLVAGESDTQYF. The complete variable domain, with remaining parts taken from reference TRBV7-3 and TRBJ2-3, reads GAGVSQTPSNKVTEKGKYVELRCDPISGHTALYWYRQSLGQGPEFLIYFQGTGAADDSGLPNDRFFAVRPEGSVSTLKIQRTERGDSAVYLCASSLVAGESDTQYFGPGTRLTVL.

This clonotype was found many times. For a library built for alpha chains, this beta chain is a stray read; little rests on its size. This chain uses TRBV20-1 with TRBJ2-7; 10 nucleotides line up with TRBD1. This CDR3 region has 15 residues. Germline V gene sequence: CDR1 DFQATT, CDR2 SNEGSKA (reference sequence). V gave up 5 bases and J gave up 2 bases; unmatched junction bases: 9. The CDR3 is CSAFDPGQGTYEQYF. In DNA, the CDR3 is TGCAGTGCTTTTGACCCGGGACAGGGGACCTACGAGCAGTACTTC.